Included here is one T cell receptor beta chain sequence, with context. V trimming: 5 bases; J trimming: 3 bases; junction bases outside the gene matches: 6. Germline CDR1 and CDR2: LGHDT and YNNKEL (reference sequence). The CDR3 contains 15 residues. Original processing methods: Amplification from reference gene primers served as the basis for estimated nucleated cell counts. Clones were sequenced by immunoSEQ multiplex PCR, and TCRdb holds only the in-frame ones, with some missing. V and J calls plus clone size are reproduced from that table; the DNA served to infer D and trimming. The data show 150,000 to 180,000 clones, around 74% seen once. The data were taken from a study of blood T cell repertoires in COVID-19. Overall study context: From the United States, Italy and Spain came samples of acute and convalescent COVID-19. From T cells, B-cell-depleted T cells, or PBMCs came the material, which was cDNA or gDNA.

The source is a woman older than 75 with acute or convalescent COVID-19. J is TRBJ1-1 and V is TRBV3-1 (or the pseudogene TRBV3-2); TRBD1 matches 10 bases. Sample: peripheral blood. The CDR3 region has the DNA TGTGCCAGCAGCTGGACGACAGGGGGCCACACTGAAGCTTTCTTT. This codes for CASSWTTGGHTEAFF.